The clone carrying this T cell receptor beta chain appeared a few times. Libraries were prepared by immunoSEQ multiplex PCR; TCRdb keeps only in-frame clonotypes and omits some of them. Among about 770,000 clones listed, 72% were seen once. The data derive from a study of shared clonotypes between healthy human individuals. The germline V and J ends were trimmed by 6 bases and 2 bases, with 20 bases remaining between them. The germline V gene has CDR1 MGHDK and CDR2 SYGVNS. The CDR3 loop spans 18 amino acids. This sequence was found in a young woman in good health. The material sequenced was memory CD4+ T cells sorted from blood. Subset: CD45RA-negative fraction. V gene TRBV25-1 combines with J gene TRBJ2-6; possible D gene TRBD2, 6 bases. CDR3 amino acids: CASSDPRAPGAGANVLTF. Written as DNA, the CDR3 is TGTGCCAGCAGCGACCCACGGGCCCCGGGAGCTGGGGCCAACGTCCTGACTTTC.